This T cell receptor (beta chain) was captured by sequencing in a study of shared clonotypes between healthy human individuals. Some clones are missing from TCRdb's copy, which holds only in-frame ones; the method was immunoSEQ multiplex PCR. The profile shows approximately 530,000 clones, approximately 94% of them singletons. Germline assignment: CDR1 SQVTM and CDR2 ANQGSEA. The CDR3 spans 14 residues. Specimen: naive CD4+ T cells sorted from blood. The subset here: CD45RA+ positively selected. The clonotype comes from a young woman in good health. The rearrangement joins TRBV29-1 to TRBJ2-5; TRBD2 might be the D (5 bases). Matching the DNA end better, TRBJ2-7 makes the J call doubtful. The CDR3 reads CSVAGGSGFYEQYF. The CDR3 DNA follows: TGCAGCGTTGCGGGCGGCTCGGGGTTCTACGAGCAGTACTTC.